This is a list of T cell receptor beta chains from one sample in a study of cytomegalovirus exposure and HLA in healthy donors. The assay was immunoSEQ multiplex PCR, and TCRdb's table has in-frame clones only and misses some. Of roughly 80,000 clones in the sample, approximately 95% were seen once. The sequenced sample consisted of PBMCs. These receptors were obtained from a woman in her late teens or twenties in good health and CMV-seronegative. Each CDR3 is given with its conserved first and last residue. D genes are given only for firm matches. Clone size is given for some rows only: seen once, a few or many times, or a class if the clone is expanded.

abundance	v_gene	j_gene	d_gene	CDR3nt	CDR3aa
NA	TRBV11-3	TRBJ1-1	NA	TGTGCCAGCAGCCCGATACAGGGTTTCGGCACTGAAGCTTTCTTT	CASSPIQGFGTEAFF
NA	TRBV7-2	TRBJ1-5	NA	TGTGCCAGCAGCAGAGGAACAGGGTCGTCAGGGGCCCAGCATTTT	CASSRGTGSSGAQHF
NA	TRBV7-9	TRBJ2-3	TRBD2	TGTGCCAGCAGTCCATTCCTCGGGACTAGCGGGAAGGGAGATACGCAGTATTTT	CASSPFLGTSGKGDTQYF
NA	TRBV5-5	TRBJ2-1	NA	TGTGCCAGCACCCAGCGGGACAACTCCTACAATGAGCAGTTCTTC	CASTQRDNSYNEQFF
few	TRBV6-4	TRBJ2-5	NA	TGTGCCAGCAGTGAGTCGGGGGAAGCCACCCAGTACTTC	CASSESGEATQYF
NA	TRBV30	TRBJ1-5	NA	TGTGCCTGGAGTGTAAAGGGGTTACAGCCCCAGCATTTT	CAWSVKGLQPQHF
NA	TRBV7-2	TRBJ2-7	TRBD1	TGTGCCAGCAGCCCACGGGACAGGGGCTACGAGCAGTACTTC	CASSPRDRGYEQYF
NA	TRBV2	TRBJ1-5	TRBD1	TGTGCCAGCAAACCCGGGACAGGTCCTAATCAGCCCCAGCATTTT	CASKPGTGPNQPQHF
NA	TRBV27	TRBJ2-1	TRBD2	TGTGCCAGCAGGAGCGGGAGCATTTACAATGAGCAGTTCTTC	CASRSGSIYNEQFF
NA	TRBV11-3	TRBJ2-7	NA	TGTGCCAGCAGCTTCCGGCAGGAAATCTCCTACGAGCAGTACTTC	CASSFRQEISYEQYF
NA	TRBV2	TRBJ1-6	TRBD1	TGTGCCAGCAGTGGACAGGGCGCGACTAATAATTCACCCCTCCACTTT	CASSGQGATNNSPLHF
NA	TRBV4-1	TRBJ1-5	NA	TGCGCCAGCAGCCAAGTCTACCCGAGCAATCAGCCCCAGCATTTT	CASSQVYPSNQPQHF
few	TRBV29-1	TRBJ2-1	NA	TGCAGCGTTGCCCAAGTACAGGGTCAGTCCTACAATGAGCAGTTCTTC	CSVAQVQGQSYNEQFF
NA	TRBV7-9	TRBJ2-3	TRBD2	TGTGCCAGCATCGGACTAGCGGGCACAGATACGCAGTATTTT	CASIGLAGTDTQYF
NA	TRBV5-1	TRBJ1-1	TRBD1	TGCGCCAGCAGCTCCCGGACAGGCACGGGCTCTGAAGCTTTCTTT	CASSSRTGTGSEAFF
NA	TRBV2	TRBJ1-2	NA	TGTGCCAGCAGTGATACGGGGTCCGGCACCTATGGCTACACCTTC	CASSDTGSGTYGYTF
NA	TRBV30	TRBJ2-5	TRBD2	TGTGCCTGGAGGGGAGGGAGAGGAGAGACCCAGTACTTC	CAWRGGRGETQYF
NA	TRBV6-5	TRBJ2-7	NA	TGTGCCAGCAGTTACTATTCGACAGCGGGCGAGCAGTACTTC	CASSYYSTAGEQYF
NA	TRBV7-9	TRBJ1-2	NA	TGTGCCAGCAGCGCCATCACAGAATATGGCTACACCTTC	CASSAITEYGYTF
few	TRBV28	TRBJ1-4	NA	TGTGCCAGCAGTTTTGTCAGAAATGCAAAACTGTTTTTT	CASSFVRNAKLFF
NA	TRBV19	TRBJ2-1	TRBD1	TGTGCCAGTAGCACCTCCGGGACAGGGGTCAATGAGCAGTTCTTC	CASSTSGTGVNEQFF
NA	TRBV30	TRBJ1-3	NA	TGTGCCTGGAGTGTACGGGGAGACACCATATATTTT	CAWSVRGDTIYF
NA	TRBV30	TRBJ2-6	TRBD2	TGTGCCTGGAGTCGGGGGGAAGGGGCCAACGTCCTGACTTTC	CAWSRGEGANVLTF
NA	TRBV5-6	TRBJ2-7	TRBD1	TGTGCCAGCAGCCCCCCTCGATTCAGGGGGCCCCTTCGGGAGCAGTACTTC	CASSPPRFRGPLREQYF
NA	TRBV30	TRBJ2-7	NA	TGTGCCTGGAGCGCCGGTTGGCGGACAAGGGACTACGAGCAGTACTTC	CAWSAGWRTRDYEQYF
NA	TRBV28	TRBJ2-1	TRBD2	TGTGCCAGCAGTTCCCCGGGAGTAGCGGGATGGGGCGAGCAGTTCTTC	CASSSPGVAGWGEQFF
NA	TRBV9	TRBJ2-4	TRBD1	TGTGCCAGCAGCCCACAGGGGCGGTTCGGGGAAAACATTCAGTACTTC	CASSPQGRFGENIQYF
once	TRBV14	TRBJ1-2	NA	TGTGCCAGCAGCCAAGTCGAATGGTCACATCAAGATGGCTACACCTTC	CASSQVEWSHQDGYTF
once	TRBV6-5	TRBJ1-3	NA	TGTGCCAGCAGCCGCGGGACGGATGCTGGAAACACCATATATTTT	CASSRGTDAGNTIYF
NA	TRBV6-1	TRBJ1-5	NA	TGTGCCAGCAGTGAAGGTTTAGAGCAGCCCCAGCATTTT	CASSEGLEQPQHF
NA	TRBV28	TRBJ1-5	TRBD1	TGTGCCAGCAGGGACAGGGAAAGGGGCAATCAGCCCCAGCATTTT	CASRDRERGNQPQHF
NA	TRBV6-1	TRBJ1-5	NA	TGTGCCAGCAGGGAGGGGCGACTCCTTAACCAGCATTTT	CASREGRLLNQHF
NA	TRBV15	TRBJ2-1	TRBD2	TGTGCCACCAGCAGAGATCGAAGTCCGCGGGAGAGCTCCTACAATGAGCAGTTCTTC	CATSRDRSPRESSYNEQFF
NA	TRBV19	TRBJ1-2	TRBD1	TGTGCCAGTACCAATGGGGCAGGGGGCGACACCTATGGCTACACCTTC	CASTNGAGGDTYGYTF
once	TRBV5-1	TRBJ2-5	TRBD1	TGCGCCAGCAGCTTGGCAAGGACAGGGGGGGAAAAAGAGACCCAGTACTTC	CASSLARTGGEKETQYF
NA	TRBV10-2	TRBJ1-6	TRBD1	TGCGCCAGTCGACCTCCCGGGACAGGGAATTCACCCCTCCACTTT	CASRPPGTGNSPLHF
NA	TRBV9	TRBJ1-1	TRBD1	TGTGCCAGCAGCAGGACGAAAATCGGGACAGAGGGTTCAAACACTGAAGCTTTCTTT	CASSRTKIGTEGSNTEAFF
once	TRBV2	TRBJ2-7	NA	TGTGCCAGCAGTGATCGGAGGAACCCCTACGAGCAGTACTTC	CASSDRRNPYEQYF
NA	TRBV7-6	TRBJ2-5	TRBD1	TGTGCCAGCAGCGTCCAAACAGGGGGGAGGGAGACCCAGTACTTC	CASSVQTGGRETQYF
NA	TRBV27	TRBJ2-3	NA	TGTGCCAGCAGCCGGCTAACCGGGACTAGCACAGATACGCAGTATTTT	CASSRLTGTSTDTQYF
NA	TRBV30	TRBJ2-2	TRBD2	TGTGCCTGGCAGACGTTCCGGGGGGAGAACACCGGGGAGCTGTTTTTT	CAWQTFRGENTGELFF
NA	TRBV5-5	TRBJ1-5	NA	TGTGCCAGCAGCTACATGTGGAATCAGCCCCAGCATTTT	CASSYMWNQPQHF
NA	TRBV30	TRBJ1-1	NA	TGTGCCTGGAGCAGGGGTCGGGGCACTGAAGCTTTCTTT	CAWSRGRGTEAFF
NA	TRBV27	TRBJ2-2	NA	TGTGCCAGCAGTTTATGGCACACCGGGGAGCTGTTTTTT	CASSLWHTGELFF
NA	TRBV19	TRBJ2-7	NA	TGTGCCAGTAGGGAGGCGGGGTCCCACACCTACGAGCAGTACTTC	CASREAGSHTYEQYF
NA	TRBV18	TRBJ2-4	NA	TGTGCCAGCTCACTTTGGGGGGTCGGAAACATTCAGTACTTC	CASSLWGVGNIQYF
NA	TRBV6-1	TRBJ2-3	NA	TGTGCCAGCAGTGAATCGGTGGCGGCCCCAGATACGCAGTATTTT	CASSESVAAPDTQYF
once	TRBV27	TRBJ1-4	NA	TGTGCCAGCAGGAGGCAGGGAGGGGAAAAACTGTTTTTT	CASRRQGGEKLFF
once	TRBV6-5	TRBJ2-3	NA	TGTGCCAGCAGTTACGCAGCCTCAGGGGCAGATACGCAGTATTTT	CASSYAASGADTQYF
NA	TRBV28	TRBJ2-3	NA	TGTGCCAGCAGTTCCCCTCGAGCGCAGTATTTT	CASSSPRAQYF
NA	TRBV6-5	TRBJ2-7	NA	TGTGCCAGCAGTTACTCGTGGGGCACCCACGAGCAGTACTTC	CASSYSWGTHEQYF